Below, 13 T cell receptor beta chains from the same sample are listed, as sequenced in a study of CD8 T cells in Susac syndrome. The RNA, about 0.5 to 1 ug, was put through reverse transcription using random hexamers. In TCRdb, the immunoSEQ multiplex PCR reads were re-called with MiXCR into one record per CDR3 protein. The sample includes 350,000 to 550,000 distinct CDR3 sequences, approximately 85% seen only once; the top ten take 0.09% to 0.15%. The sequencing sample was made of CD8+ T cells from PBMCs. The receptors originated from a human donor with multiple sclerosis.

This chain joins TRBV23-1 and TRBJ2-7; TRBD1 might be the D (6 bases). TRBV23-1 is identified as an open reading frame with a role that is uncertain. There are 15 residues in the CDR3. V lost 6 bases, J lost 2 bases, and 17 bases lay in between. The CDR3 is CASRPQGQPAYEQYF. CDR3 bases: TGCGCCAGCAGACCACAAGGACAGCCCGCCTACGAGCAGTACTTC.

The gene calls are TRBV28 and TRBJ2-7; a weak D match, TRBD1 (6 bases). Per the germline V gene, CDR1 is MDHEN and CDR2 is SYDVKM. CDR3 size: 11 residues. Between the trimmed V and J ends, which lost 7 bases and 6 bases, there was a span of 10 bases. The CDR3: CASTDSCEQYF. As DNA, the CDR3 is TGTGCCAGCACGGACAGCTGCGAGCAGTACTTC.

The rearrangement uses TRBV6-1 and TRBJ1-3; D uncertain. V lost 0 bases and J 1 base, leaving 10 bases between the germline ends. The CDR3 is 16 amino acids. CDR1 MNHNS and CDR2 SASEGT come from the germline V gene. The CDR3 DNA reads TGTGCCAGCAGTGAAGCGAACAGTGGGTCTGGAAACACCATATATTTT. It is translated as CASSEANSGSGNTIYF.

This sequence joins TRBV18 and TRBJ2-7; D ambiguous. The CDR3 sequence is 11 residues long. Trimming left V 1 base short and J 5 bases short, with 3 bases between. The V gene's germline CDR1 is KGHSH and CDR2 LQKENI. This CDR3 reads CASSPHHEQYF. In DNA, the CDR3 is TGTGCCAGCTCACCACACCACGAGCAGTACTTC.

The genes are TRBV5-4 and TRBJ1-6; no firm D call. Germline V lookup: CDR1 SGHNT, CDR2 YYREEE (reference sequence). V dropped 2 bases and J dropped 4 bases, with 13 bases sitting between them. The length of the CDR3 is 16 residues. In DNA form, the CDR3 reads TGTGCCAGCAGCTTTGAGCCGTGGACGTATAATTCACCCCTCCACTTT. Translation gives CASSFEPWTYNSPLHF.

This clonotype has only one observation. The gene calls are TRBV12-3 or TRBV12-4 and TRBJ2-3; tentatively, D is TRBD1 (6 bases). V was cut by 6 bases and J by 2 bases, with 21 bases left in between. The CDR3 has 17 residues. This CDR3 reads CASSPLVGGFATDTQYF. CDR3 nucleotide sequence: TGTGCCAGCAGCCCCCTGGTTGGGGGCTTCGCCACAGATACGCAGTATTTT.

The chain is built from TRBV5-1 and TRBJ2-5; D gene uncertain. The CDR3 loop spans 13 amino acids. The V gene's germline CDR1 is SGHRS and CDR2 YFSETQ. The V end was cut by 4 bases, the J end by 5 bases, with 12 bases between. CDR3 sequence (DNA): TGCGCCAGCAGCGGAGAGGCAAGGGAGACCCAGTACTTC. It yields the protein CASSGEARETQYF.

This clonotype was seen a single time. The DNA of the CDR3 is TGTGCCACCAGCAGAGATTTGGCCGTCGGGCAGGGCGACTATGGCTACACCTTC. As protein: CATSRDLAVGQGDYGYTF. The chain couples TRBV15 to TRBJ1-2, with D possibly TRBD1 on 5 matching bases. The germline V gene has CDR1 LNHNV and CDR2 YYDKDF (reference sequence). This CDR3 is built from 18 residues. Trimming pared 0 bases from V and 3 bases from J, leaving 20 bases between.

Here the CDR3 reads CASSLGGVEKLFF. CDR3 DNA sequence: TGTGCCAGCAGTTTGGGAGGGGTTGAAAAACTGTTTTTT. V usage is TRBV12-3 or TRBV12-4 and J usage is TRBJ1-4; D perhaps matches TRBD1 (5 bases). V gave up 3 bases and J gave up 7 bases, with 9 bases separating them. The length of the CDR3 is 13 residues.

V is TRBV21-1 and J is TRBJ2-2; the table calls TRBD2, which could not be checked here. TRBV21-1 is listed as a pseudogene. The CDR3 spans 17 residues. The CDR3 sequence: CASSRFLAGVNTGELFF. The DNA for the CDR3 is TGTGCCAGCAGCAGATTCCTAGCGGGGGTGAACACCGGGGAGCTGTTTTTT.

The chain links TRBV12-3 or TRBV12-4 to TRBJ2-3; 13 nucleotides align to TRBD2. There are 17 residues in the CDR3. Unmatched junction bases numbered 12, after V lost 6 bases and J lost 6 bases. CDR3 loop: CASRHGLAGALPDTQYF. DNA for the CDR3: TGTGCCAGCAGACACGGACTAGCGGGGGCCCTGCCGGATACGCAGTATTTT.

This chain connects TRBV6-5 to TRBJ2-1; D may be TRBD1 (6 bases). CDR1 MNHEY and CDR2 SVGAGI come from the germline V gene. Between the trimmed V and J ends, which lost 7 bases and 4 bases, there was a span of 11 bases. There are 13 residues in the CDR3. The CDR3 coding sequence is TGTGCCAGCACTCCAGGGGTTTACAATGAGCAGTTCTTC. As protein: CASTPGVYNEQFF.

This clonotype was seen a single time. The chain joins TRBV4-1 to TRBJ2-7; the D gene is possibly TRBD1 (6 bases). Germline CDR1 and CDR2: MGHRA and YSYEKL. The CDR3 has 16 amino acids. Trimming removed 1 base at V and 6 bases at J, with 19 bases between. The CDR3 sequence is CASSQGLDRSMLEQYF. The DNA of the CDR3 is TGCGCCAGCAGCCAAGGGCTTGACAGGAGTATGCTCGAGCAGTACTTC.